The entry that follows covers one TCR beta chain sequence. The antigen is not known. Peripheral blood was drawn, around 9.3 milliliters per donor. These data originate in a study of blood T cells in healthy people across ages. Study-level information: There was about one barcoded beta molecule captured by template switching per two T cells.

Looked up from germline, CDR1 is LGHDT and CDR2 is YNNKEL (reference sequence). Between the trimmed V and J ends, which lost 5 bases and 4 bases, there was a span of 14 bases. The CDR3 loop spans 14 amino acids. Study conclusions and caveats: Getting older went along with TCR beta diversity per million T cells dropping roughly linearly.

Using a J-beta primer mix together with a sample-barcoded 5' primer, a second PCR was run for roughly 6 to 12 cycles. TCRdb fed the 5' RACE reads into MiXCR, producing one record per CDR3 protein. Here the sample spans about 1.1 million distinct CDR3 sequences, 35% to 40% being singletons. The chain recombines TRBV3-1 with TRBJ1-2; D gene unclear. The specimen sequenced was blood. The source of this sequence is a man between 18 and 35 years old in good health. CDR3 sequence: CASSGPGVGYGYTF. In nucleotides, the CDR3 is TGTGCCAGCAGCGGGCCCGGGGTAGGCTATGGCTACACCTTC.